This T cell receptor (beta chain) is drawn from a study of neurological immune-mediated disorders. In its sample, this clonotype was seen a few times. The antigen is not known. For the unsorted libraries, 2 million PBMCs stored at -80 C served as input. The authors produced cDNA by 5'RACE using 10-nucleotide random UMIs. MiXCR, run by TCRdb on the 5' RACE reads, gives a single entry per CDR3 protein. The repertoire holds tens of thousands of distinct CDR3 sequences, with about 3.4% as singletons. Trimming left V 4 bases short and J 2 bases short, with 17 bases between. The CDR3 has 16 amino acids. Germline lookup yields CDR1 MNHNS and CDR2 SASEGT. General observations from the study: While HTLV-1-associated myelopathy showed the greatest TCR clonal expansion, multiple sclerosis showed the least, falling below healthy controls. Expanded clones shared no identical CDR3 amino acid sequences across subjects, which suggested private TCR-beta repertoires in all groups.

The chain has TRBV6-1 and TRBJ1-1; D might be TRBD1 (6 bases). The material sequenced was PBMCs. This TCR derives from a man aged 40-49 years with multiple sclerosis. DNA for the CDR3: TGTGCCAGCAGTGGGTTCGGGGGCCCTCCTAACACTGAAGCTTTCTTT. This codes for CASSGFGGPPNTEAFF.